Sequencing of this TCR beta chain was carried out in a study of blood T cell repertoires in COVID-19. CDR3 size: 14 residues. From germline, CDR1 is SGHRS and CDR2 YFSETQ. J was trimmed by 5 bases and V by 4 bases; bases with no gene match: 2. TCRdb keeps only in-frame clones here, not all; method: immunoSEQ multiplex PCR. This sample has approximately 250,000 clones, with about 83% found just once. This clone has only a few counts. V usage is TRBV5-1 and J usage is TRBJ1-4; 10 bases match TRBD1. The source of this sequence is a woman aged 80 or over with COVID-19, enrolled during active disease. Sequences were obtained from peripheral blood. CDR3 nucleotide sequence: TGCGCCAGCAGCATGGGACAGGGGAATGAAAAACTGTTTTTT. It encodes CASSMGQGNEKLFF.